Presented here are 20 T cell receptor beta chains from one specimen sequenced in a study of T-cell memory formation after mild COVID-19. TCRdb re-analysed the 5' RACE reads in MiXCR, keeping a single row per CDR3 protein. The sample contains roughly 370,000 distinct CDR3 sequences, about a sixth of which appear only once. Sequenced: PBMCs or a T cell subset sorted from them (not recorded which). These receptors all stem from a man between 18 and 29 years old who had mild COVID-19 (a few samples of this study predate the infection). Cell type and time point are not known.

A few counts support this clonotype. The CDR3 reads CASRDRGQSNQPQHF. DNA of the CDR3: TGTGCCAGCAGAGACAGGGGGCAGAGCAATCAGCCCCAGCATTTT. This chain joins TRBV12-3 or TRBV12-4 and TRBJ1-5, with TRBD1 matching over 10 bases. The CDR3 consists of 15 residues. Trimming removed 6 bases from V and 1 base from J; junction bases left unmatched: 3.

The chain employs TRBV14 and TRBJ2-7, with 7 bases identical to TRBD1. Germline V gene sequence: CDR1 SGHDN, CDR2 FVKESK. The CDR3 consists of 12 residues. V was pared by 4 bases and J by 4 bases, with 1 base of the junction left unmatched. The CDR3 region has the DNA TGTGCCAGCAGCCGGACAGGTTACGAGCAGTACGTC. This codes for CASSRTGYEQYV.

This chain joins TRBV7-2 and TRBJ2-7, with D unresolved. This CDR3 comprises 13 residues. Germline V gene sequence: CDR1 SGHTA, CDR2 FQGNSA. V gave up 1 base and J gave up 6 bases, with 10 bases separating them. This CDR3 reads CASSLVVISEQYV. CDR3 DNA: TGTGCCAGCAGCTTAGTGGTGATTAGCGAGCAGTACGTC.

This clonotype was counted only a few times. This chain joins TRBV7-6 and TRBJ2-5; possible D gene TRBD2, 6 bases. CDR1 SGHVS and CDR2 FNYEAQ come from the germline V gene. Trimming shortened V by 0 bases and J by 2 bases, and 10 bases separated the two germline ends. The CDR3 spans 15 residues. This CDR3 reads CASSLAFGSQETQYF. CDR3 DNA: TGTGCCAGCAGCTTAGCTTTCGGGAGTCAAGAGACCCAGTACTTC.

This clonotype has more than one count but fewer than ten. V usage is TRBV10-3 and J usage is TRBJ2-7; 7 positions agree with TRBD1. The CDR3 extends over 15 amino acids. Unmatched junction bases numbered 11, after V lost 3 bases and J lost 6 bases. Looked up from germline, CDR1 is ENHRY and CDR2 is SYGVKD. CDR3 loop: CAISDQGQIGGEQYF. The DNA for the CDR3 is TGTGCCATCAGTGACCAGGGACAGATAGGAGGCGAGCAGTACTTC.

This clonotype was counted a few times. DNA for the CDR3: TGCGCCAGCAGCCAAGACAAAGGGATCCCGGAGACCCAGTACTTC. Translated: CASSQDKGIPETQYF. This chain joins TRBV4-3 and TRBJ2-5; no clear D gene. The CDR3 sequence is 15 residues long. V lost 0 bases, J lost 5 bases, and 13 bases lay in between. Germline CDR1 and CDR2: LGHNA and YSLEER.

This clonotype was seen at least ten times. The chain uses TRBV7-9 and TRBJ2-3; 7 nucleotides align to TRBD1. The trim removed 3 bases at V and 4 bases at J, leaving 4 bases unmatched. The germline gives CDR1 SEHNR, CDR2 FQNEAQ (reference sequence). The length of the CDR3 is 14 residues. The chain's CDR3 is CASSFDRVADTQYF. The CDR3 region has the DNA TGTGCCAGCAGCTTCGACAGGGTCGCAGATACGCAGTATTTT. The variable domain in full, completed from reference TRBV7-9 and TRBJ2-3, reads DTGVSQNPRHKITKRGQNVTFRCDPISEHNRLYWYRQTLGQGPEFLTYFQNEAQLEKSRLLSDRFSAERPKGSFSTLEIQRTEQGDSAMYLCASSFDRVADTQYFGPGTRLTVL.

V gene TRBV7-9 combines with J gene TRBJ1-6; the match to TRBD1 covers 10 bases. The CDR3 loop spans 16 amino acids. V was clipped by 5 bases and J by 8 bases; unmatched bases: 9. Germline CDR1 SEHNR, CDR2 FQNEAQ (reference sequence). CDR3 sequence: CASSPRGQGRHSPLHF. DNA of the CDR3: TGTGCCAGCAGCCCCCGGGGACAGGGGCGACATTCACCCCTCCACTTT.

The chain uses TRBV10-3 and TRBJ1-1, with unresolved D. CDR3 length: 13 amino acids. Per germline, CDR1 ENHRY and CDR2 SYGVKD. With 4 bases removed from V and 1 base from J, the gap between germline ends came to 7 bases. The CDR3 protein is CAISGQKNTEAFF. CDR3 in DNA: TGTGCCATCAGTGGCCAGAAGAACACTGAAGCTTTCTTT.

In its sample, this clonotype was seen a few times. The V call is TRBV19, the J call TRBJ2-7; 7 nucleotides line up with TRBD2. V was pared by 3 bases and J by 2 bases, with 7 bases of the junction left unmatched. The CDR3 extends over 15 amino acids. Germline loops: CDR1 LNHDA, CDR2 SQIVND (reference sequence). The CDR3 DNA reads as TGTGCCAGTAGTATGGTTCTAGCGGCAGCCTACGAGCAGTACTTC. It encodes CASSMVLAAAYEQYF.

The chain employs TRBV12-3 or TRBV12-4 and TRBJ2-5; D may match TRBD1 or TRBD2 (5 bases each). With 7 bases removed from V and 3 bases from J, the gap between germline ends came to 12 bases. The CDR3 has 13 amino acids. Written as DNA, the CDR3 is TGTGCCAGCATCGGGACCAATGAAGAGACCCAGTACTTC. This encodes CASIGTNEETQYF.

The rearrangement joins TRBV5-4 to TRBJ2-1, with D perhaps matching TRBD1 or TRBD2 (6 bases each). Germline CDR1 reads SGHNT; CDR2 reads YYREEE (reference sequence). This CDR3 region has 15 residues. Trimming stripped 5 bases from V and 8 bases from J, with 20 bases between. In nucleotides, the CDR3 is TGTGCCAGCAGTTCGGGGGATGAAGCAGGGGATGAGCAGTTCTTC. Protein product: CASSSGDEAGDEQFF.

This clonotype has a handful of counts. The chain carries TRBV9 and TRBJ2-1; the match to TRBD2 covers 8 bases. Trimming at V came to 0 bases and at J to 4 bases, leaving 6 bases not matched to a gene. Looked up from germline, CDR1 is SGDLS and CDR2 is YYNGEE. This CDR3 is built from 16 residues. DNA for the CDR3: TGTGCCAGCAGCGTAGGGACGGGGGGGATATACAATGAGCAGTTCTTC. It specifies CASSVGTGGIYNEQFF.

V is TRBV15 and J is TRBJ1-5; no definite D call. The CDR3 sequence is 16 residues long. Germline CDR1 and CDR2: LNHNV and YYDKDF (reference sequence). Between the trimmed V and J ends, which lost 0 bases and 6 bases, there was a span of 15 bases. The chain's CDR3 is CATSRDRLMAGQPQHF. The CDR3 DNA reads TGTGCCACCAGCAGAGATAGGCTCATGGCGGGTCAGCCCCAGCATTTT.

This clonotype occurred a few times. This chain links TRBV10-3 with TRBJ1-1; D perhaps matches TRBD1 (5 bases). This CDR3 comprises 13 residues. V lost 7 bases and J lost 10, with 19 bases in between. CDR1 and CDR2 from the germline V gene are ENHRY and SYGVKD. CDR3 loop: CAINVDLTGGAFF. CDR3 bases: TGTGCCATCAATGTCGACTTAACCGGGGGAGCTTTCTTT.

The V and J genes are TRBV12-3 or TRBV12-4 and TRBJ2-3; 11 bases agree with TRBD2. The ends lost 6 bases at V and 5 bases at J; junction bases unmatched: 10. The CDR3 is 16 amino acids. The CDR3, as DNA: TGTGCCAGCAGGCTACTAGCGGGGGCTCTGGGAGATACGCAGTATTTT. Translating it yields CASRLLAGALGDTQYF.

The rearrangement links TRBV4-3 to TRBJ1-5; a weak D match, TRBD1 (5 bases). Trimming cost V 0 bases and J 3 bases, with 12 bases left between them. The CDR3 runs 16 residues. The V gene's germline CDR1 is LGHNA and CDR2 YSLEER. DNA for the CDR3: TGCGCCAGCAGCCAAGATTCCGGGGGACTCAATCAGCCCCAGCATTTT. It specifies CASSQDSGGLNQPQHF.

This clonotype has just a few counts. This chain links TRBV7-3 with TRBJ2-3, with D perhaps TRBD1 (5 bases). CDR1 is SGHTA and CDR2 is FQGTGA in the germline V gene. The CDR3 loop spans 13 amino acids. The V end was cut by 2 bases, the J end by 14 bases, with 17 bases between. The CDR3 reads CASSLLGQGDRYF. The CDR3 coding sequence is TGTGCCAGCAGCTTATTGGGGCAAGGCGATCGGTATTTT.

This rearrangement joins TRBV5-1 to TRBJ2-7; 7 positions match TRBD1. CDR3 size: 15 residues. Germline trimming cut 4 bases from V and 5 bases from J; bases unmatched to any gene: 12. The germline V gene encodes CDR1 SGHRS and CDR2 YFSETQ. CDR3 region: CASSPGTVGINEQYF. In nucleotides, the CDR3 is TGCGCCAGCAGCCCTGGGACAGTGGGAATCAACGAGCAGTACTTC.

The chain has TRBV20-1 and TRBJ2-3; TRBD2 aligns across 12 bases. The CDR3 sequence is 15 residues long. Germline V gene lookup returns CDR1 DFQATT and CDR2 SNEGSKA (reference sequence). Unmatched junction bases numbered 7, after V lost 6 bases and J lost 3 bases. The CDR3 DNA follows: TGCAGTGCCACCGGGACTAGCGGGCCGACAGATACGCAGTATTTT. Translation gives CSATGTSGPTDTQYF.